The following is a T cell receptor (beta chain) sequence with its context. The data originate from a study of T cells after somatic rescue of genetic block. The CDR3 is 14 amino acids. Germline CDR1 and CDR2: SGHKS and YYEKEE (reference sequence). Deletions cut 0 bases from V and 10 bases from J, with 16 bases between. Sequencing used immunoSEQ multiplex PCR; TCRdb keeps in-frame clones, though not all of them. Of about 12,000 clones listed, 71% are singletons. The TCR sequence derives from a boy between 5 and 17 years old. This chain connects TRBV5-5 to TRBJ1-1; D is unresolved. Sequencing was done on a sample of peripheral blood mononuclear cells (PBMCs). CDR3 DNA sequence: TGTGCCAGCAGCTTGGCCGGGCAGGACTTTGTAGCTTTCTTT. It specifies CASSLAGQDFVAFF.